This is a list of T cell receptor beta chains from one sample in a study of Ad26.COV2.S vaccination and SARS-CoV-2 variants. The assay was immunoSEQ multiplex PCR, and TCRdb's table has in-frame clones only and misses some. The top ten clones hold 1.5% to 2% of a sample with 350,000 to 450,000 clones, roughly 90% of them seen once. The sequencing here drew on peripheral blood, taken in a trial of Ad26.COV2.S vaccine versus placebo. These receptors were taken from a person aged 18 to 65 who received the Ad26.COV2.S COVID-19 vaccine or a placebo. Each CDR3 is given with its conserved first and last residue. D genes are given only for firm matches. Some rows mark clone size as missing; the rest say once, few, many or name a class of expanded clone.

>TRBV6-2/TRBV6-3|NA|TRBJ2-7|TRBD1
CASSGIGQGVLYEQYF
TGTGCCAGCAGCGGAATAGGACAGGGGGTTTTGTACGAGCAGTACTTC
>TRBV28|NA|TRBJ2-7|NA
CASSRLSYEQYF
TGTGCCAGCAGTCGATTGTCCTACGAGCAGTACTTC
>TRBV5-1|NA|TRBJ2-7|NA
CASREGGPVYEQYF
TGCGCCAGCAGGGAAGGGGGGCCTGTCTACGAGCAGTACTTC
>TRBV7-9|NA|TRBJ1-3|NA
CASSLTSSRGGSGNTIYF
TGTGCCAGCAGCTTAACCAGTTCCAGGGGAGGCTCTGGAAACACCATATATTTT
>TRBV24-1|NA|TRBJ2-3|NA
CATSDPPGPGSGNTQYF
TGTGCCACCAGTGACCCCCCGGGACCGGGATCAGGGAATACGCAGTATTTT
>TRBV27|few|TRBJ1-2|NA
CASSWNRNYGYTF
TGTGCCAGCAGTTGGAACAGAAACTATGGCTACACCTTC
>TRBV19|NA|TRBJ2-5|NA
CASSIYPSGTESRFQETQYF
TGTGCCAGTAGTATTTACCCTTCAGGGACGGAATCAAGATTCCAAGAGACCCAGTACTTC
>TRBV18|NA|TRBJ2-2|NA
CASSPNEPSTGELFF
TGTGCCAGCTCACCAAATGAACCCTCTACCGGGGAGCTGTTTTTT
>TRBV25-1|once|TRBJ2-7|TRBD1
CASSEVGQGGEQYF
TGTGCCAGCAGTGAAGTGGGACAGGGTGGCGAGCAGTACTTC
>TRBV6-5|NA|TRBJ2-1|TRBD1
CASSQGVPGRNEQFF
TGTGCCAGCAGTCAGGGGGTGCCTGGGAGAAATGAGCAGTTCTTC
>TRBV7-8|NA|TRBJ2-3|NA
CASSSRRVSTDTQYF
TGTGCCAGCAGCTCCCGGAGGGTAAGCACAGATACGCAGTATTTT
>TRBV19|few|TRBJ2-7|TRBD1
CASSFGQGAFEQYF
TGTGCCAGTAGCTTTGGGCAGGGGGCATTCGAGCAGTACTTC
>TRBV4-3|few|TRBJ1-2|NA
CASSQDYAGQTGYTF
TGCGCCAGCAGCCAAGATTATGCGGGGCAGACGGGCTACACCTTC
>TRBV27|NA|TRBJ2-1|TRBD1
CASSSGQGVGWYNEQFF
TGTGCCAGCAGTTCCGGACAGGGGGTGGGTTGGTACAATGAGCAGTTCTTC
>TRBV23-1|NA|TRBJ1-5|NA
CANFTVGFYSNQPQHF
TGCGCCAACTTCACTGTAGGATTTTATAGCAATCAGCCCCAGCATTTT
>TRBV4-1|NA|TRBJ2-1|NA
CASSQERGSGDFFYNEQFF
TGCGCCAGCAGCCAAGAGCGCGGTTCGGGTGATTTCTTCTACAATGAGCAGTTCTTC
>TRBV11-2|NA|TRBJ1-3|NA
CASSTQYRISGNTIYF
TGTGCCAGCAGCACTCAATACAGGATCTCTGGAAACACCATATATTTT
>TRBV28|NA|TRBJ1-2|NA
CASSLIVAGSLSGYTF
TGTGCCAGCAGTTTAATTGTTGCAGGCTCCCTATCTGGCTACACCTTC
>TRBV6-2/TRBV6-3|NA|TRBJ1-5|NA
CASSLDGFGNQPQHF
TGTGCCAGCAGCCTTGACGGGTTTGGGAATCAGCCCCAGCATTTT
>TRBV7-9|few|TRBJ2-7|NA
CASSLVGQGFAYF
TGTGCCAGCAGCTTAGTAGGCCAGGGCTTTGCGTACTTC
>TRBV7-6|NA|TRBJ2-5|NA
CASSSVGVRVETQYF
TGTGCCAGCAGCTCCGTGGGGGTTCGAGTAGAGACCCAGTACTTC
>TRBV28|NA|TRBJ1-5|NA
CASSGQPYSNQPQHF
TGTGCCAGCAGTGGGCAGCCTTATAGCAATCAGCCCCAGCATTTT
>TRBV4-3|NA|TRBJ2-1|TRBD1
CASSQVSGGRNNEQFF
TGCGCCAGCAGCCAAGTGTCAGGGGGCAGGAACAATGAGCAGTTCTTC
>TRBV4-3|NA|TRBJ2-5|NA
CASSQDFRQGETQYF
TGCGCCAGCAGCCAAGATTTTAGGCAGGGTGAGACCCAGTACTTC
>TRBV5-1|NA|TRBJ1-4|NA
CASSRRGDATNEKLFF
TGCGCCAGCAGCCGGAGGGGAGATGCAACTAATGAAAAACTGTTTTTT
>TRBV6-5|NA|TRBJ1-6|NA
CASSYNTPPDNSPLHF
TGTGCCAGCAGTTACAACACCCCACCCGATAATTCACCCCTCCACTTT
>TRBV6-5|NA|TRBJ1-3|TRBD1
CASRLTGGPGNTIYF
TGTGCCAGCAGGTTAACAGGGGGACCTGGAAACACCATATATTTT
>TRBV2|NA|TRBJ2-7|TRBD2
CASSAGLAAYEQYF
TGTGCCAGCAGTGCCGGACTAGCCGCGTACGAGCAGTACTTC
>TRBV18|NA|TRBJ2-2|NA
CASSRFSDPNSPYTGELFF
TGTGCCAGCTCACGGTTCTCGGACCCCAATTCGCCCTACACCGGGGAGCTGTTTTTT
>TRBV6-2/TRBV6-3|NA|TRBJ2-2|NA
CASSYSPGNTGELFF
TGTGCCAGCAGTTACTCCCCAGGAAACACCGGGGAGCTGTTTTTT
>TRBV7-2|NA|TRBJ1-2|NA
CASSAPGAANYGYTF
TGTGCCAGCAGCGCTCCAGGGGCAGCTAACTATGGCTACACCTTC
>TRBV18|NA|TRBJ2-7|TRBD2
CASSQQSTSGTYEQYF
TGTGCCAGCTCACAACAGTCGACTAGCGGGACCTACGAGCAGTACTTC
>TRBV7-2|NA|TRBJ1-5|NA
CASSLGGSSQPQHF
TGTGCCAGCAGCTTAGGGGGGTCAAGTCAGCCCCAGCATTTT
>TRBV4-3|NA|TRBJ2-7|NA
CASSQDSQGPYEQYF
TGCGCCAGCAGCCAAGATTCCCAGGGACCCTACGAGCAGTACTTC
>TRBV7-9|NA|TRBJ2-1|TRBD1
CASSLERDRGRFF
TGTGCCAGCAGCTTAGAGAGGGACAGGGGGAGGTTCTTC
>TRBV11-2|NA|TRBJ2-2|NA
CASNKMVTANTGELFF
TGTGCCAGCAACAAAATGGTGACAGCGAACACCGGGGAGCTGTTTTTT
>TRBV9|NA|TRBJ2-7|NA
CASSVEDGMFEQYF
TGTGCCAGCAGCGTAGAAGACGGGATGTTCGAGCAGTACTTC
>TRBV28|NA|TRBJ2-5|NA
CASSSYPGSQETQYF
TGTGCCAGCAGTTCCTACCCAGGGTCCCAAGAGACCCAGTACTTC
>TRBV5-4|few|TRBJ2-2|TRBD2
CASSLGLAGANTGELFF
TGTGCCAGCAGCCTTGGACTAGCGGGGGCGAACACCGGGGAGCTGTTTTTT
>TRBV7-9|NA|TRBJ2-5|NA
CASSSTGGAETQYF
TGTGCCAGCAGTTCGACTGGGGGCGCGGAGACCCAGTACTTC
>TRBV2|NA|TRBJ1-6|NA
CASRNREGNSPLHF
TGTGCCAGCAGGAACAGGGAAGGGAATTCACCCCTCCACTTT
>TRBV3-1/TRBV3-2|NA|TRBJ2-5|NA
CASSQVLAGETQYF
TGTGCCAGCAGCCAAGTGTTAGCTGGCGAGACCCAGTACTTC
>TRBV19|NA|TRBJ2-2|NA
CASSIGGSRNTGELFF
TGTGCCAGTAGTATTGGTGGCAGTAGAAACACCGGGGAGCTGTTTTTT
>TRBV19|NA|TRBJ2-3|NA
CASSYSQGNPNTDTQYF
TGTGCCAGTAGTTACTCACAGGGTAACCCCAATACGGATACGCAGTATTTT
>TRBV19|NA|TRBJ2-5|NA
CASSIDIGQLQETQYF
TGTGCCAGTAGTATAGATATTGGACAGTTACAAGAGACCCAGTACTTC
>TRBV4-3|once|TRBJ2-7|TRBD1
CASSQTPRDRDYEQYF
TGCGCCAGCAGCCAAACCCCCCGGGACAGGGACTACGAGCAGTACTTC
>TRBV27|NA|TRBJ2-1|TRBD2
CASSSPGGYNEQFF
TGTGCCAGCAGTTCCCCGGGGGGGTACAATGAGCAGTTCTTC
>TRBV29-1|NA|TRBJ1-2|NA
CSVVRGYGYTF
TGCAGCGTTGTTAGGGGTTATGGCTACACCTTC
>TRBV7-2|NA|TRBJ1-5|NA
CASSLKPSFNQPQHF
TGTGCCAGCAGCTTAAAACCCAGCTTCAATCAGCCCCAGCATTTT
>TRBV4-3|NA|TRBJ2-1|NA
CASSRDSFSYNEQFF
TGCGCCAGCAGCCGAGACAGTTTCTCCTACAATGAGCAGTTCTTC
>TRBV3-1/TRBV3-2|NA|TRBJ2-2|TRBD2
CASSQSIFPGGALVGELFF
TGTGCCAGCAGCCAATCGATTTTTCCCGGGGGGGCCTTGGTCGGGGAGCTGTTTTTT
>TRBV30|NA|TRBJ1-3|NA
CAWSVGQLKGNTIYF
TGTGCCTGGAGTGTGGGACAATTGAAAGGAAACACCATATATTTT
>TRBV3-1/TRBV3-2|NA|TRBJ2-3|TRBD2
CASSQDLPTSGGVADTQYF
TGTGCCAGCAGCCAAGATCTCCCGACTAGCGGGGGGGTAGCAGATACGCAGTATTTT
>TRBV30|NA|TRBJ1-1|NA
CAWTGLSMNTEAFF
TGTGCCTGGACGGGACTGTCGATGAACACTGAAGCTTTCTTT
>TRBV7-9|NA|TRBJ1-2|NA
CASSETPHWENYGYTF
TGTGCCAGCAGCGAGACCCCCCACTGGGAAAACTATGGCTACACCTTC
>TRBV5-1|NA|TRBJ2-3|NA
CASSLGRLVDTQYF
TGCGCCAGCAGCTTGGGTCGGTTAGTGGATACGCAGTATTTT
>TRBV10-3|once|TRBJ1-6|NA
CAIIGGSPLHF
TGTGCCATCATTGGTGGATCACCCCTCCACTTT
>TRBV13|NA|TRBJ1-2|NA
CASSLPTKQGLRYGYTF
TGTGCCAGCAGCTTGCCAACTAAACAGGGCCTCCGTTATGGCTACACCTTC
>TRBV13|NA|TRBJ1-2|TRBD1
CASSPTGATGIYGYTF
TGTGCCAGCAGTCCTACAGGCGCGACAGGGATCTATGGCTACACCTTC